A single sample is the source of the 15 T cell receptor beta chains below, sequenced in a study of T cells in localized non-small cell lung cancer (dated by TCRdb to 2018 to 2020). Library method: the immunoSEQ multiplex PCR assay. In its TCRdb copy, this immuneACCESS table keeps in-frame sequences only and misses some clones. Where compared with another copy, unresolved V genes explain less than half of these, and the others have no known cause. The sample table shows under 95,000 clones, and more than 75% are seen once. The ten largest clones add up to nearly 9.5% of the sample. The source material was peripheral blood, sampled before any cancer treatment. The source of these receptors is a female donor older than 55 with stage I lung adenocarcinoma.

The CDR3 here is CASSDQGWGDEQFF. For the CDR3, the DNA is TGTGCCAGCAGTGACCAAGGGTGGGGGGATGAGCAGTTCTTC. The gene calls are TRBV6-1 and TRBJ2-1; D is perhaps TRBD2 (6 bases). CDR3 length: 14 residues. V lost 3 bases, J lost 8 bases, and 14 bases lay in between. Germline-derived CDR1 and CDR2 are MNHNS and SASEGT.

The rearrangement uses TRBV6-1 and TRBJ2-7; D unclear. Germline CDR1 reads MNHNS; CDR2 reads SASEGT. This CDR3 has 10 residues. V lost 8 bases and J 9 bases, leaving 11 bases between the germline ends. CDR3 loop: CASATTVQYF. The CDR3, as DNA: TGTGCCAGCGCCACTACAGTGCAGTACTTC.

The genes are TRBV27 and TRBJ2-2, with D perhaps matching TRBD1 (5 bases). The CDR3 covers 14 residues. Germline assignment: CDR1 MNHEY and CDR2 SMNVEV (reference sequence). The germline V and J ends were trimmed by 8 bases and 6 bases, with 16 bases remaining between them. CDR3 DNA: TGTGCCAGCCGCCCAGGGCAAGTGGCCGGGGAGCTGTTTTTT. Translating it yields CASRPGQVAGELFF.

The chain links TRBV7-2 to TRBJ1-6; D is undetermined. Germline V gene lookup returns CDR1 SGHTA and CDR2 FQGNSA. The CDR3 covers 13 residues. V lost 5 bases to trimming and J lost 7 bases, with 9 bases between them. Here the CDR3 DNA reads TGTGCCAGCAGCCCATCCCCCAATTCACCCCTCCACTTT. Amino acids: CASSPSPNSPLHF.

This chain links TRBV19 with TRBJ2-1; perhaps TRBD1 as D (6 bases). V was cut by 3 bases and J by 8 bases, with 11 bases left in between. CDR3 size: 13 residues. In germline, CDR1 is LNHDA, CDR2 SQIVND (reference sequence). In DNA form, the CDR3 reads TGTGCCAGTAGTATCCGCAGGGGCGATGAGCAGTTCTTC. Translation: CASSIRRGDEQFF.

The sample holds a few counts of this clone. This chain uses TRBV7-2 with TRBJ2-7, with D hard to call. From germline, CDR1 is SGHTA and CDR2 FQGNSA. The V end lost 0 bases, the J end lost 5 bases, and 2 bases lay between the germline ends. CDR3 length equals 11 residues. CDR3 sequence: CASSLANEQYF. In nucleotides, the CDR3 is TGTGCCAGCAGCTTAGCGAACGAGCAGTACTTC.

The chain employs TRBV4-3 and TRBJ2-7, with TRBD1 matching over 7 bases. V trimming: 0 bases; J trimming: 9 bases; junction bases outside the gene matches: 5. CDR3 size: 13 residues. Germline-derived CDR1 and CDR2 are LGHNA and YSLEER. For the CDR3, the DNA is TGCGCCAGCAGCCAAGAGACAGGGTCGGCGCAGTACTTC. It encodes CASSQETGSAQYF.

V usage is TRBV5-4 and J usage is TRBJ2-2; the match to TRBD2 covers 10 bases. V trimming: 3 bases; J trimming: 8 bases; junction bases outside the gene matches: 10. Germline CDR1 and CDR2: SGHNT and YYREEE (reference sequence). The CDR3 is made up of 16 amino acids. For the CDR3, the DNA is TGTGCCAGCAGCTCCTCTCGGGAACTAGCGGGAGGGGAGCTGTTTTTT. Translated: CASSSSRELAGGELFF. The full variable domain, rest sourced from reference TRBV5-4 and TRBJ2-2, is ETGVTQSPTHLIKTRGQQVTLRCSSQSGHNTVSWYQQALGQGPQFIFQYYREEENGRGNFPPRFSGLQFPNYSSELNVNALELDDSALYLCASSSSRELAGGELFFGEGSRLTVL.

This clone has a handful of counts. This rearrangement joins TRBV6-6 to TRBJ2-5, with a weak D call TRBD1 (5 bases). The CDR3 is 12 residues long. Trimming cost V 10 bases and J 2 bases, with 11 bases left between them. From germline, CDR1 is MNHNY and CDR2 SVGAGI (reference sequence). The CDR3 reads CAIQRQQETQYF. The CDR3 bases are TGTGCCATCCAGAGACAGCAAGAGACCCAGTACTTC.

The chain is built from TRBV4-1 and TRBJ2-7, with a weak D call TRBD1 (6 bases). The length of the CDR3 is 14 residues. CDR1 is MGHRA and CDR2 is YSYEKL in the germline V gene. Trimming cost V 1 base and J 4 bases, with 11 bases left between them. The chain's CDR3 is CASSQGSTGYEQYF. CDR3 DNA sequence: TGCGCCAGCAGCCAAGGATCTACAGGGTACGAGCAGTACTTC.

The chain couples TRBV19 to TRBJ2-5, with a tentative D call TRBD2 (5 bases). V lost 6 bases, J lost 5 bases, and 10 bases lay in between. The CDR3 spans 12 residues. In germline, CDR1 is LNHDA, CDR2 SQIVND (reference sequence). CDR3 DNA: TGTGCCAGTAGGATGGGAGAGGAGACCCAGTACTTC. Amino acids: CASRMGEETQYF.

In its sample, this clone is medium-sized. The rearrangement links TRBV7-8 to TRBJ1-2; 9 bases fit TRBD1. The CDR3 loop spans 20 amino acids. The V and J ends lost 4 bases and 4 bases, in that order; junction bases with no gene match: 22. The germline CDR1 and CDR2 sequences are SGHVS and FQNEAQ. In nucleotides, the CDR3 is TGTGCCAGCAGCTCCCCAACCTCCGGGACAGGGAATTCTGGCATCTATGGCTACACCTTC. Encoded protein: CASSSPTSGTGNSGIYGYTF.

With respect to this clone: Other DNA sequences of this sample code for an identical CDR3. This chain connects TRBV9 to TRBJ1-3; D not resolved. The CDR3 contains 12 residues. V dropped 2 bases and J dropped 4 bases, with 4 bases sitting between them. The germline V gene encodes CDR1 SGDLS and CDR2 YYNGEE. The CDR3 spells CASSVGGNTIYF. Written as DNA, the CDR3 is TGTGCCAGCAGCGTCGGGGGAAACACCATATATTTT.

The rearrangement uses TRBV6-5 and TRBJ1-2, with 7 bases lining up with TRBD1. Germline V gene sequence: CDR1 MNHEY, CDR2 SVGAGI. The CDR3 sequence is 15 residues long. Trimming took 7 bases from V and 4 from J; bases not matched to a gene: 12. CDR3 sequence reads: CASTLPGQRVYGYTF. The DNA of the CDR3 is TGTGCCAGCACCCTTCCGGGACAGAGAGTCTATGGCTACACCTTC.

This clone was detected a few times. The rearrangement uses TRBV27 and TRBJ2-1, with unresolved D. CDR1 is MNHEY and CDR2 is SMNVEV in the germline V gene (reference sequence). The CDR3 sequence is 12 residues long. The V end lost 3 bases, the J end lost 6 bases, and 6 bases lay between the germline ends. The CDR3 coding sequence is TGTGCCAGCAGTTTCCTAGGCAATGAGCAGTTCTTC. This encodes CASSFLGNEQFF.